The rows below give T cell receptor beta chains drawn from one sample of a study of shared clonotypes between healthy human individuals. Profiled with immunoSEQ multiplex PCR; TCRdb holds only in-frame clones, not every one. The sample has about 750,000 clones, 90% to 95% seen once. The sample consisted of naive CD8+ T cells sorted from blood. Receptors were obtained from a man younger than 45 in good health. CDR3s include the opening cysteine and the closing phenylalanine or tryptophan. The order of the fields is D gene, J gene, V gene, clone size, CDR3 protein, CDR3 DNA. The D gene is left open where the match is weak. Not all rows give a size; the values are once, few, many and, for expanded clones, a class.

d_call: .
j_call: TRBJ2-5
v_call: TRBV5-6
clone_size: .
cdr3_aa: CASSLGSGETQYF
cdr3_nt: TGTGCCAGCAGCCTCGGGAGCGGGGAGACCCAGTACTTC

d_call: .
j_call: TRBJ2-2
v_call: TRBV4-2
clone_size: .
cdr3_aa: CASSQDELVPGELFF
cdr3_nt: TGTGCCAGCAGCCAAGATGAGCTAGTGCCCGGGGAGCTGTTTTTT

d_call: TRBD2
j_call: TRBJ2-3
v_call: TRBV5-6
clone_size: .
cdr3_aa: CASSLLAGPYTDTQYF
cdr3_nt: TGTGCCAGCAGCCTACTAGCGGGACCATACACAGATACGCAGTATTTT

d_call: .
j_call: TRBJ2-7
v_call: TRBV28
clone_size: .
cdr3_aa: CASDPGGYEQYF
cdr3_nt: TGTGCCAGCGACCCCGGGGGCTACGAGCAGTACTTC

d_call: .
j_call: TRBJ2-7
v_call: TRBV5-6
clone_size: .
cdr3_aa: CASSSNYEQYF
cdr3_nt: TGTGCCAGCAGCTCTAACTACGAGCAGTACTTC

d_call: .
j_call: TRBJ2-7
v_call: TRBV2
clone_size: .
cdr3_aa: CASTGGSYEQYF
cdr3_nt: TGTGCCAGCACAGGGGGGTCCTACGAGCAGTACTTC

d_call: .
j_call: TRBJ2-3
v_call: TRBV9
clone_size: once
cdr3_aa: CASSDSLENTDTQYF
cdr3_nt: TGTGCCAGCAGCGACTCCCTAGAAAACACAGATACGCAGTATTTT

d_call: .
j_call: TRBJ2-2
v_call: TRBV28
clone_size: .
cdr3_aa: CASGWGPNTGELFF
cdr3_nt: TGTGCCAGCGGATGGGGGCCGAACACCGGGGAGCTGTTTTTT

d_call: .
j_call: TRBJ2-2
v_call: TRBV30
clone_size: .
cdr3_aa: CAWSVFGANTGELFF
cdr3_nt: TGTGCCTGGAGTGTATTCGGGGCGAACACCGGGGAGCTGTTTTTT

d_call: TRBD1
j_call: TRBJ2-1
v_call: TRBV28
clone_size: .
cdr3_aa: CASRRTGGLSSYNEQFF
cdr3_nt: TGTGCCAGCAGACGGACAGGGGGCCTGAGCTCCTACAATGAGCAGTTCTTC

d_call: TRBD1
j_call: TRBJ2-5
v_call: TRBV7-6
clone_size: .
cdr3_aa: CASRRRDSTRETQYF
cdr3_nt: TGTGCCAGCAGACGCCGGGACAGCACACGGGAGACCCAGTACTTC

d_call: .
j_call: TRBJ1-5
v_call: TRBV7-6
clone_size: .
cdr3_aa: CASSLRRGHQPQHF
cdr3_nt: TGTGCCAGCAGCTTACGAAGGGGTCATCAGCCCCAGCATTTT

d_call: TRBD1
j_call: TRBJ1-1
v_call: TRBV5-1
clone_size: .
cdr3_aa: CASSPTGWGTEAFF
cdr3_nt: TGCGCCAGCAGCCCGACAGGGTGGGGGACTGAAGCTTTCTTT

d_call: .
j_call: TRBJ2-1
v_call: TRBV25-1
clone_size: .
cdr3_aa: CASSIGEVEQFF
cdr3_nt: TGTGCCAGCAGCATCGGCGAGGTTGAGCAGTTCTTC

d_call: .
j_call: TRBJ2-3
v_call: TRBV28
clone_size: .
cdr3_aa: CASTSVQRFSSTDTQYF
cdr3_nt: TGTGCCAGCACCTCAGTCCAGCGGTTCTCTAGCACAGATACGCAGTATTTT

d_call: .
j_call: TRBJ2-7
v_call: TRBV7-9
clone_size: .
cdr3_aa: CASSPNRDGNYEQYF
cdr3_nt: TGTGCCAGCAGCCCAAACAGGGATGGGAACTACGAGCAGTACTTC

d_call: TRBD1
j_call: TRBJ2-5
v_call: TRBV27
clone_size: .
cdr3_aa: CASSFRDRGRGETQYF
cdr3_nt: TGTGCCAGCAGTTTCCGGGACAGGGGACGGGGGGAGACCCAGTACTTC

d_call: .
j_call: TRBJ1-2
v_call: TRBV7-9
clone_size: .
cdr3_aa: CASSLAEVGDRVHGYTF
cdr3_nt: TGTGCCAGCAGCTTAGCTGAGGTGGGGGATCGGGTCCATGGCTACACCTTC

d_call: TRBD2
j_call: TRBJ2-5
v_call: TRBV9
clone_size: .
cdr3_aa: CARATGGQEETQYF
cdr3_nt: TGTGCCAGAGCAACGGGAGGGCAAGAAGAGACCCAGTACTTC

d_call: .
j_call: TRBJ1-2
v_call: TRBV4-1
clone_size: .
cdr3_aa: CASSQVTGGFYGYTF
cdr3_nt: TGCGCCAGCAGCCAAGTGACTGGGGGATTTTATGGCTACACCTTC

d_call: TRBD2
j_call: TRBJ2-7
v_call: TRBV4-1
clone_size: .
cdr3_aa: CASSQKLLAGRPGSYEQYF
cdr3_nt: TGCGCCAGCAGCCAAAAACTTTTAGCGGGACGTCCTGGCTCCTACGAGCAGTACTTC

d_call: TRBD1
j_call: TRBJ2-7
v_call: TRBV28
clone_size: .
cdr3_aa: CASLTRDRGSPYEQYF
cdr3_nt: TGTGCCAGCCTGACTCGGGACAGGGGGAGCCCCTACGAGCAGTACTTC

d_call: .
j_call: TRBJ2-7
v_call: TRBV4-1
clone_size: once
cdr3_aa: CASSQDAGAAYEQYF
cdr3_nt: TGCGCCAGCAGCCAAGATGCCGGGGCGGCCTACGAGCAGTACTTC

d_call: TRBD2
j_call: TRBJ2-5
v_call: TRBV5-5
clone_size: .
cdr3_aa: CASSSGLAGIQETQYF
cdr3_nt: TGTGCCAGCAGCTCTGGACTAGCGGGGATCCAAGAGACCCAGTACTTC

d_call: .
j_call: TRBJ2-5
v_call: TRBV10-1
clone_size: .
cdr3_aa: CASSVRPQETQYF
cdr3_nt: TGCGCCAGCAGTGTACGGCCCCAAGAGACCCAGTACTTC

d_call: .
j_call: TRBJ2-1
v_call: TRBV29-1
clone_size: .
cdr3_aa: CSVEIRYNEQFF
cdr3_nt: TGCAGCGTTGAAATCAGATACAATGAGCAGTTCTTC

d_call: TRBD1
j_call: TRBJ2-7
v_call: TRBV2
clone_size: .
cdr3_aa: CASSEYRTGARPGGEQYF
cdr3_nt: TGTGCCAGCAGTGAATATAGGACAGGGGCACGCCCTGGGGGCGAGCAGTACTTC

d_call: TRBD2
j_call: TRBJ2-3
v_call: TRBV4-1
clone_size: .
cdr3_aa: CASSYSTSGRGDTQYF
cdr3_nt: TGCGCCAGCAGCTATTCTACTAGCGGTAGGGGAGATACGCAGTATTTT

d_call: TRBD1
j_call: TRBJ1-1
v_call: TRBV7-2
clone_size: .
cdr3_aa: CASSLSGGTEAFF
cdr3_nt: TGTGCCAGCAGCTTATCAGGGGGCACTGAAGCTTTCTTT

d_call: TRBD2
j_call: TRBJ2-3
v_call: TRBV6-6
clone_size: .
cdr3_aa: CASSYPQAGELDTQYF
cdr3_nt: TGTGCCAGCAGTTACCCCCAAGCGGGAGAGCTAGATACGCAGTATTTT

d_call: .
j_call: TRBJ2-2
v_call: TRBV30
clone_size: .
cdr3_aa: CAWSYFPATGELFF
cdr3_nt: TGTGCCTGGAGCTACTTTCCGGCCACCGGGGAGCTGTTTTTT

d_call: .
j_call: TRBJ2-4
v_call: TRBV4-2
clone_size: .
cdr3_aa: CASSQERGTRATKNIQYF
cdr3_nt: TGTGCCAGCAGCCAAGAACGGGGGACACGGGCTACCAAAAACATTCAGTACTTC

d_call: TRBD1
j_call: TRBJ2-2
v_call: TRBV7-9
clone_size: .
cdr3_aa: CASSFTGTEGTGELFF
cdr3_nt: TGTGCCAGCAGTTTTACCGGGACAGAGGGCACCGGGGAGCTGTTTTTT

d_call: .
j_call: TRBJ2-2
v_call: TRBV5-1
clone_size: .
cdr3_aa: CASSPTEGRGELFF
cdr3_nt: TGCGCCAGCAGTCCTACAGAGGGCCGCGGGGAGCTGTTTTTT

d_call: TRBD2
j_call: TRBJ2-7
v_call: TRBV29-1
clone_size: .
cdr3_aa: CSVLLAASSYEQYF
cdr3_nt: TGCAGCGTTCTCCTAGCGGCTAGCTCCTACGAGCAGTACTTC

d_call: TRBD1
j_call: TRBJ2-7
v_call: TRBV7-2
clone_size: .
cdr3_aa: CASSSPLGTGGSEQYF
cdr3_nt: TGTGCCAGCAGCTCCCCGCTCGGGACAGGGGGCAGTGAGCAGTACTTC

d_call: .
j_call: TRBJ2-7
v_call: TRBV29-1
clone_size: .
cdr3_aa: CSVRRENSYEQYF
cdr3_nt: TGCAGCGTTCGGCGGGAAAACTCCTACGAGCAGTACTTC

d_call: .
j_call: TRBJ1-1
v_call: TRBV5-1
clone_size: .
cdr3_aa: CASSLDSINTEAFF
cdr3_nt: TGCGCCAGCAGCTTGGATAGCATTAACACTGAAGCTTTCTTT

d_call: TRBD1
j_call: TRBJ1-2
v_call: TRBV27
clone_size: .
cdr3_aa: CASSASGTGKRGYTF
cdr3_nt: TGTGCCAGCAGTGCTTCCGGGACAGGGAAAAGGGGCTACACCTTC

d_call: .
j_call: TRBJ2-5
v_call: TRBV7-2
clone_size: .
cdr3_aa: CASSLVGGQETQYF
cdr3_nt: TGTGCCAGCAGCTTAGTGGGCGGACAAGAGACCCAGTACTTC

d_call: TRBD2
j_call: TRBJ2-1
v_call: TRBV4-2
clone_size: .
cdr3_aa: CASSQGVAGDNEQFF
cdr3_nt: TGTGCCAGCAGCCAAGGAGTAGCGGGGGACAATGAGCAGTTCTTC

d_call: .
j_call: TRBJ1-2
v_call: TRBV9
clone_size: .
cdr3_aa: CASSPPGSYGYTF
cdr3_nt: TGTGCCAGCAGCCCCCCAGGGAGCTATGGCTACACCTTC

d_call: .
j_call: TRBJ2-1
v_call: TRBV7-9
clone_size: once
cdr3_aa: CASSLTQGSAYNEQFF
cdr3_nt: TGTGCCAGCAGCTTGACACAGGGAAGTGCCTACAATGAGCAGTTCTTC

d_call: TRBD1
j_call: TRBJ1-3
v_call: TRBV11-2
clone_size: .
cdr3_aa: CASSSRSGTGGPGDTIYF
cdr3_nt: TGTGCCAGCAGCTCCAGATCGGGGACAGGGGGACCTGGGGACACCATATATTTT

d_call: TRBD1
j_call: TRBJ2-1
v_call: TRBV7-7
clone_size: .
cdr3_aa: CASSLDLTGGGVGNEQFF
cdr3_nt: TGTGCTAGCAGCTTAGATTTAACAGGGGGAGGAGTAGGCAATGAGCAGTTCTTC

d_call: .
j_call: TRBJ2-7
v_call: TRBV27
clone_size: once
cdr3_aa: CASRLLGSNKNEQYF
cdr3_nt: TGTGCCAGTCGCCTCCTCGGGAGTAACAAAAACGAGCAGTACTTC

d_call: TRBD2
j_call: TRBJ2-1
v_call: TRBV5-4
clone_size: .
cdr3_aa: CASSPSGSLPPGSYNEQFF
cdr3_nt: TGTGCCAGCAGCCCGAGCGGGAGTCTCCCTCCTGGCTCCTACAATGAGCAGTTCTTC

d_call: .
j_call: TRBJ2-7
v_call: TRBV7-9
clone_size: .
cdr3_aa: CASRPEGYSYEQYF
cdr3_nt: TGTGCCAGCAGGCCAGAGGGATACTCCTACGAGCAGTACTTC

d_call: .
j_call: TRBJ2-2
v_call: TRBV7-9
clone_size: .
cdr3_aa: CASSLGTGYAGELFF
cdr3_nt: TGTGCCAGCAGCTTAGGTACAGGCTACGCCGGGGAGCTGTTTTTT

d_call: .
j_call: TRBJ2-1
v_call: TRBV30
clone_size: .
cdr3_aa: CAWSAVGNEQFF
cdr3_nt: TGTGCCTGGAGTGCCGTGGGGAATGAGCAGTTCTTC

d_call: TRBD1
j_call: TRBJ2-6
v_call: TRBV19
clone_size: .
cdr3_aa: CASSIDRDRVVSGANVLTF
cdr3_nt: TGTGCCAGTAGTATAGACCGGGACAGGGTTGTAAGTGGGGCCAACGTCCTGACTTTC

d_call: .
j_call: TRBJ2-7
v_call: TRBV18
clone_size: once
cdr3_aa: CASSPGRGGSYEQYF
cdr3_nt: TGTGCCAGCTCACCAGGCAGGGGCGGCTCCTACGAGCAGTACTTC

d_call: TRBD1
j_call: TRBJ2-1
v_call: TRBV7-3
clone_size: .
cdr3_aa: CASSVGQGDNEQFF
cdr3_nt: TGTGCCAGCAGCGTAGGACAGGGAGACAATGAGCAGTTCTTC

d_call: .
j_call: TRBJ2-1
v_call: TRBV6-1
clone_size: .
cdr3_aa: CASSVAGTYEQFF
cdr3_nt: TGTGCCAGCAGTGTGGCGGGAACGTATGAGCAGTTCTTC

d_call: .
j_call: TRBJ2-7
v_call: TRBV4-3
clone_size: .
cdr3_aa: CASSQDWQGGGYEQYF
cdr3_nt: TGCGCCAGCAGCCAAGATTGGCAGGGTGGTGGCTACGAGCAGTACTTC

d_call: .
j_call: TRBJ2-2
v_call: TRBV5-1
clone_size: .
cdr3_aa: CASSFWTAMGVDTGELFF
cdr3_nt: TGCGCCAGCAGCTTCTGGACAGCCATGGGTGTCGACACCGGGGAGCTGTTTTTT